The next 19 T cell receptor beta chains were all read from a single sample in a study of immune evolution from preneoplasia to lung adenocarcinoma. Sequenced by immunoSEQ multiplex PCR; TCRdb stores in-frame clones only, minus some. The sample includes about 5,200 clones, about 79% of them seen just once. The specimen was FFPE normal lung tissue adjacent to the tumor. These receptors all stem from a person aged 55 to 75 with lung adenocarcinoma.

The CDR3: CASSYSTGTGGTQYF. The CDR3 nucleotides are TGTGCCAGCAGTTACTCTACCGGGACAGGGGGGACCCAGTACTTC. V and J are TRBV6-5 and TRBJ2-5; 11 bases are shared with TRBD1. CDR1 is MNHEY and CDR2 is SVGAGI in the germline V gene. The ends lost 0 bases at V and 7 bases at J; junction bases unmatched: 4. CDR3 size: 15 residues.

This clone was detected only a few times. The genes are TRBV11-2 and TRBJ1-6; D call uncertain. From germline, CDR1 is SGHAT and CDR2 FQNNGV. The CDR3 sequence is 15 residues long. Trimming took off 1 base at V and 6 bases at J, with 10 bases between the two ends. The CDR3 bases are TGTGCCAGCAGCTTAGGGAGGGTGGGTAATTCACCCCTCCACTTT. Encoded protein: CASSLGRVGNSPLHF.

This chain joins TRBV18 and TRBJ2-7, with 7 bases identical to TRBD1. V shed 6 bases and J 6 bases; nucleotides not matched to a gene: 11. This CDR3 has 14 residues. Germline V gives CDR1 KGHSH, CDR2 LQKENI. This CDR3 is CASSRDSREGEQYF. In nucleotides, the CDR3 is TGTGCCAGCTCTCGGGACAGTCGCGAGGGCGAGCAGTACTTC.

The V call is TRBV13, the J call TRBJ2-1; 7 bases line up with TRBD2. The V and J ends lost 5 bases and 4 bases, in that order; junction bases with no gene match: 5. The CDR3 has 14 residues. Germline loops: CDR1 PRHDT, CDR2 FYEKMQ (reference sequence). In DNA form, the CDR3 reads TGTGCCAGCAGCGTCACGGGGGGATACAATGAGCAGTTCTTC. This codes for CASSVTGGYNEQFF.

This chain joins TRBV2 and TRBJ1-2; D is perhaps TRBD1 (5 bases). The CDR3 is made up of 16 amino acids. CDR1 SNHLY and CDR2 FYNNEI come from the germline V gene. The V and J ends lost 5 bases and 4 bases respectively, with 20 bases between them. CDR3 sequence: CASSQGRGRDGYGYTF. DNA of the CDR3: TGTGCCAGCAGTCAGGGTCGAGGCCGGGACGGCTATGGCTACACCTTC. Full variable domain (remainder filled in from reference TRBV2 and TRBJ1-2): EPEVTQTPSHQVTQMGQEVILRCVPISNHLYFYWYRQILGQKVEFLVSFYNNEISEKSEIFDDQFSVERPDGSNFTLKIRSTKLEDSAMYFCASSQGRGRDGYGYTFGSGTRLTVV.

V and J are TRBV5-1 and TRBJ1-2; D is undetermined. Trimming pared 7 bases from V and 4 bases from J, leaving 11 bases between. Germline V lookup: CDR1 SGHRS, CDR2 YFSETQ. The CDR3 sequence is 12 residues long. The CDR3 DNA is TGCGCCAGCCACGAAGGTTTCTATGGCTACACCTTC. This encodes CASHEGFYGYTF.

The sample holds a few counts of this clone. Written as DNA, the CDR3 is TGTGCCAGCAGCCTAGCGGGGGGGCGAGAGACCCAGTACTTC. Its protein is CASSLAGGRETQYF. J is TRBJ2-5 and V is TRBV13; TRBD2 matches at 12 bases. The germline gives CDR1 PRHDT, CDR2 FYEKMQ (reference sequence). The CDR3 consists of 14 residues. The V segment lost 5 bases and the J segment 4 bases; nucleotides outside the gene matches: 2.

The gene calls are TRBV27 and TRBJ2-7; D gene unclear. Trimming stripped 2 bases from V and 2 bases from J, with 10 bases between. The CDR3 sequence is 14 residues long. Germline V gene sequence: CDR1 MNHEY, CDR2 SMNVEV (reference sequence). The CDR3 DNA follows: TGTGCCAGCAGTTTAAGCCCCAACACCTACGAGCAGTACTTC. This codes for CASSLSPNTYEQYF.

This sequence joins TRBV28 and TRBJ2-3, with TRBD2 identical over 8 bases. This CDR3 comprises 14 residues. The J segment lost 5 bases and the V segment lost 5 bases, leaving 6 bases of the junction unmatched. Germline CDR1 is MDHEN and CDR2 is SYDVKM. CDR3 in DNA: TGTGCCAGCAGTAACGGGGGGGCCGTAGATACGCAGTATTTT. Its translation: CASSNGGAVDTQYF.

The gene calls are TRBV5-1 and TRBJ2-2; D ambiguous. Germline lookup yields CDR1 SGHRS and CDR2 YFSETQ. Trimming took 0 bases from V and 6 from J, leaving 15 bases between them. The CDR3 runs to 16 residues. CDR3 residues: CASSLGLALGAGELFF. The CDR3 DNA reads TGCGCCAGCAGCTTGGGCCTTGCACTCGGAGCCGGGGAGCTGTTTTTT.

The chain links TRBV5-1 to TRBJ1-4, with a possible D match to TRBD1 (5 bases). Trimming took 9 bases from V and 8 from J, leaving 20 bases between them. This CDR3 region has 14 residues. Germline-derived CDR1 and CDR2 are SGHRS and YFSETQ. CDR3 sequence (DNA): TGCGCCACCAACCCCGGGACTTTGGGCGAAAAACTGTTTTTT. Its translation: CATNPGTLGEKLFF.

The chain carries TRBV9 and TRBJ2-5; possibly TRBD1 for D (6 bases). This CDR3 comprises 15 residues. Trimming stripped 0 bases from V and 5 bases from J, with 14 bases between. Germline V CDR1 and CDR2: SGDLS, YYNGEE. The CDR3 is CASSVAGGLGETQYF. The DNA of the CDR3 is TGTGCCAGCAGCGTAGCTGGGGGCCTGGGGGAGACCCAGTACTTC.

The rearrangement joins TRBV5-3 to TRBJ2-3; the D gene is possibly TRBD2 (6 bases). TRBV5-3 is flagged as an ORF with uncertain function. The V end was cut by 4 bases, the J end by 1 base, with 22 bases between. The length of the CDR3 is 18 residues. Written as DNA, the CDR3 is TGTGCCAGAAGCGACCGGGACTCCCGAGGCCCCGGCACAGATACGCAGTATTTT. Translating gives CARSDRDSRGPGTDTQYF.

The chain links TRBV28 to TRBJ2-7; D tentatively reads TRBD1 or TRBD2 (5 bases each). With 5 bases removed from V and 2 bases from J, the gap between germline ends came to 19 bases. CDR3 length equals 16 residues. The germline gives CDR1 MDHEN, CDR2 SYDVKM. The CDR3 DNA is TGTGCCAGCAGTCGCACAATAGGGACCCAAGCCTACGAGCAGTACTTC. Amino acid sequence: CASSRTIGTQAYEQYF.

The genes are TRBV5-8 and TRBJ1-2, with D perhaps TRBD1 (5 bases). There are 12 residues in the CDR3. Germline-derived CDR1 and CDR2 are SGHTS and YDEGEE. Between the trimmed V and J ends, which lost 7 bases and 7 bases, there was a span of 14 bases. The CDR3 spells CASPGTARGYTF. The CDR3 DNA is TGTGCCAGCCCCGGGACGGCCCGTGGCTACACCTTC.

This chain joins TRBV28 and TRBJ2-2; 8 bases agree with TRBD1. This CDR3 spans 13 amino acids. V lost 9 bases and J lost 6; bases outside the gene matches: 6. Germline-derived CDR1 and CDR2 are MDHEN and SYDVKM. The CDR3 region is CASGQGVAGELFF. CDR3 in DNA: TGTGCCAGTGGACAGGGTGTCGCCGGGGAGCTGTTTTTT.

The rearrangement uses TRBV6-1 and TRBJ2-7, with D unresolved. This CDR3 region has 14 residues. The germline V and J ends were trimmed by 2 bases and 9 bases, with 17 bases remaining between them. Germline CDR1 MNHNS, CDR2 SASEGT. CDR3 region: CASSELDSSQRQYF. For the CDR3, the DNA is TGTGCCAGCAGTGAACTTGATTCGAGTCAGCGGCAGTACTTC.

The V gene is TRBV16, the J gene TRBJ1-5; 7 bases agree with TRBD1. CDR1 is KGHSY, CDR2 FQNENV, per germline. The CDR3 runs 15 residues. The V segment lost 4 bases and the J segment 3 bases; nucleotides outside the gene matches: 6. CDR3 DNA: TGTGCCAGCAGCCTCGGGACAGAAAACAATCAGCCCCAGCATTTT. Its translation is CASSLGTENNQPQHF.

J is TRBJ2-7 and V is TRBV6-5; 8 positions agree with TRBD1. Germline lookup yields CDR1 MNHEY and CDR2 SVGAGI. J gave up 2 bases and V 4 bases, and 4 bases lay outside the gene matches. The CDR3 extends over 14 amino acids. CDR3 loop: CASSFRGLAYEQYF. CDR3 in DNA: TGTGCCAGCAGTTTCAGGGGGCTCGCCTACGAGCAGTACTTC.